This T cell receptor beta chain appears in the sequencing data of a study of shared clonotypes between healthy human individuals. Study background: Researchers assigned three CD4 naive, three CD4 memory, two CD8 naive and one CD8 memory plate to each donor.

This clone was recorded only once. CD4+ cells were split into CD45RA+ naive and CD45RA-negative memory subsets. From germline, CDR1 is SEHNR and CDR2 FQNEAQ (reference sequence). The ends lost 6 bases at V and 6 bases at J; junction bases unmatched: 3. This CDR3 has 12 residues. The authors split each subset's genomic DNA evenly across several immunoSEQ plates. In the original workflow: Filtering of immunoSEQ junctional sequences could not match full-length read filtering. Generated by immunoSEQ multiplex PCR, the TCRdb table keeps only in-frame clones and is missing some. The V and J calls and the clone size are those of that table, but D and trimming were determined from the DNA. In the table there are some 2 million clones, roughly 95% of which are singletons.

The specimen sequenced was naive CD4+ T cells sorted from blood. Subset here: CD45RA+ positively selected. This chain connects TRBV7-9 to TRBJ2-7; 9 bases line up with TRBD1. The receptor was derived from a man younger than 30 in good health. CDR3 protein: CASRYRGREQYF. In DNA form, the CDR3 reads TGTGCCAGCAGGTACAGGGGGCGCGAGCAGTACTTC.